The T cell receptor (beta chain) under discussion was sequenced for a study of radiotherapy plus CTLA-4 blockade in lung cancer. The repertoire was sequenced with immunoSEQ multiplex PCR; TCRdb's copy has only in-frame clones and lacks some. The data contain 25,000 to 35,000 clones, 70% to 80% of them singletons. This specimen consisted of peripheral blood, obtained from a patient treated with radiotherapy plus ipilimumab. The clonotype comes from a human donor with non-small cell lung cancer that progressed on radiotherapy plus ipilimumab.

DNA of the CDR3: TGTGCCATCAGTGAGTCTGTTCACTTACGGACGGAGTATGGCTACACCTTC. Its translation is CAISESVHLRTEYGYTF. The rearrangement joins TRBV10-3 to TRBJ1-2; no reliable D call. Germline V gene data show CDR1 as ENHRY and CDR2 as SYGVKD. Trimming shortened V by 0 bases and J by 5 bases, and 19 bases separated the two germline ends. The CDR3 has 17 amino acids.